Shown below are 2 T cell receptor beta chains from a single sample sequenced in a study of graft-versus-host responses after intestinal transplantation. The assay was immunoSEQ multiplex PCR, and TCRdb's table has in-frame clones only and misses some. Of roughly 43,000 clones listed, approximately 94% are singletons. The sample here was PBMCs, taken more than 310 days after intestinal transplant. All receptors come from a human patient who received an intestinal transplant, so some T cells may come from the graft donor.

The CDR3 spells CASGKGQGGTEAFF. The CDR3 nucleotides read TGTGCCAGCGGAAAAGGACAGGGGGGGACTGAAGCTTTCTTT. The chain combines TRBV5-4 with TRBJ1-1; TRBD1 agrees at 10 bases. CDR3 length: 14 amino acids. Germline V gene data show CDR1 as SGHNT and CDR2 as YYREEE (reference sequence). V lost 7 bases to trimming and J lost 5 bases; unmatched junction nucleotides: 8.

The J gene is TRBJ1-5, the V gene TRBV2; possible D gene TRBD1, 5 bases. The germline V and J ends were trimmed by 2 bases and 3 bases, with 11 bases remaining between them. The CDR3 loop spans 15 amino acids. The V gene's germline CDR1 is SNHLY and CDR2 FYNNEI. As DNA, the CDR3 is TGTGCCAGCAGTGAAAATGGCAGGGACAATCAGCCCCAGCATTTT. Translated: CASSENGRDNQPQHF.